This TCR beta chain is drawn from a study of shared clonotypes between healthy human individuals. The wider study: Serving as donors were a couple of women and a few men, whose ages spanned 18 to 49.

As concerns this clone: Its antigen is still unknown.

Study outcomes and limitations: Inspection by rarefaction showed sorted-subset sequencing to be incomplete despite large depth. Shared clonotypes: about 4.6% naive CD4, around 3.7% naive CD8, 2.3% memory CD4, roughly 0.4% memory CD8.

Profiled with immunoSEQ multiplex PCR; TCRdb holds only in-frame clones, not every one. The table has 2 million to 3 million clones, over 85% seen once; the top ten hold approximately 0.37%. Germline CDR1 reads SGHRS; CDR2 reads YFSETQ. J was trimmed by 5 bases and V by 2 bases; bases with no gene match: 3. The CDR3 is made up of 13 amino acids. The chain employs TRBV5-1 and TRBJ2-7; 8 bases agree with TRBD1. The sequencing sample was made of naive CD4+ T cells from PBMCs. The subset here: CD45RA+ positively selected. The clonotype was recovered from a man between 18 and 29 years old in good health. Some clones in this sample may be carry-over from other donors' samples. The CDR3 sequence is CASSFQGANEQYF. In DNA form, the CDR3 reads TGCGCCAGCAGCTTCCAGGGGGCAAACGAGCAGTACTTC.